This TCR beta chain was captured by sequencing in a study of regulatory T cells in long-lasting Graves disease. Study background: Antithyroid drugs had been given to newly diagnosed Graves' patients for under 3 months.

This clonotype has just a few counts. Time point noted: newly diagnosed GD, antithyroid drugs for less than 3 months. There was RNA extracted from PBMCs, and the TCR library was made from it. Building of the TCR beta libraries involved iRepertoire HTBI primers and Arm-PCR of CDR3 regions. TCRdb reprocessed the multiplex PCR reads with MiXCR, giving one entry per CDR3 protein. Among roughly 430,000 distinct CDR3 sequences listed, approximately 16% were seen once. J was trimmed by 5 bases and V by 5 bases; bases with no gene match: 6. The CDR3 totals 15 residues. Germline V gene lookup returns CDR1 KGHSH and CDR2 LQKENI. This sample also appeared in a second study, on T cells in Graves' hyperthyroidism and ophthalmopathy. That study adds: Stable disease denoted Graves' hyperthyroidism without ophthalmopathy progression within 18 months. Researchers ran a first-round RT-PCR on the TCR CDR3 using the HTBI primer set.

Sequenced material: peripheral blood mononuclear cells (PBMCs), taken at new diagnosis, from a patient treated with antithyroid drugs. This rearrangement joins TRBV18 to TRBJ1-5; 10 bases are a match to TRBD1. This sequence originates from a woman in her twenties or thirties with Graves disease. Here the CDR3 DNA reads TGTGCCAGCTCAGAGACAGGGGGCGCCGATCAGCCCCAGCATTTT. Protein: CASSETGGADQPQHF. The full variable domain, with the rest looked up from reference TRBV18 and TRBJ1-5, is NAGVMQNPRHLVRRRGQEARLRCSPMKGHSHVYWYRQLPEEGLKFMVYLQKENIIDESGMPKERFSAEFPKEGPSILRIQQVVRGDSAAYFCASSETGGADQPQHFGDGTRLSIL.